This TCR beta chain emerged from a study of Ad26.COV2.S vaccination and SARS-CoV-2 variants. General study results and limits: Spike-specific TCR breadth ran higher among vaccine recipients than placebo recipients.

Concerning this clone itself: What it binds is unknown.

Clones were sequenced by immunoSEQ multiplex PCR, and TCRdb holds only the in-frame ones, with some missing. This sample yields about 350,000 clones, of which roughly 90% are seen a single time; roughly 6% belongs to the top ten. Sample treatment: around 19 received Ad26.COV2.S at low or high dose, single or two shots; 5 received placebo; per-sample allocation not given. Specimens were obtained on day 63 following the first vaccine or placebo injection. Within Boston, the person who donated was an adult of 18-55 years. This receptor was obtained from a person between 18 and 65 years old who received the Ad26.COV2.S COVID-19 vaccine or a placebo. Source: peripheral blood, taken in a trial of Ad26.COV2.S vaccine versus placebo.

The CDR3 sequence: CASSLLRGEDTQYF. CDR3 in DNA: TGCGCCAGCAGCCTTTTGCGTGGGGAAGATACGCAGTATTTT. The chain joins TRBV5-1 to TRBJ2-3; D uncertain. In germline, CDR1 is SGHRS, CDR2 YFSETQ. CDR3 length: 14 residues. V gave up 4 bases and J gave up 5 bases, with 14 bases separating them.